This TCR beta chain came from a study of CD8+CD57+ T cells in acquired aplastic anemia. The wider study: Sorted CD4+ and CD8+ cell DNA averaged around 3.5 ug.

The use of genomic DNA as template underpinned the TCR beta VDJ and CDR3 profiling. Each CDR3 protein gets one entry after TCRdb re-called the reads with MiXCR. Of about 260,000 distinct CDR3 sequences in the sample, 65% to 90% were seen once. Of note for this clonotype: One junction end disagrees with the germline gene, perhaps due to a read error.

Patients picked for sequencing had shown CD8+CD57+ cell expansion detected by flow cytometry. The sequencing input was sorted CD4+, CD8+, or CD8+CD57+ T cells (not recorded which) from PBMCs. The clonotype comes from a human donor with aplastic anemia.

As DNA, the CDR3 is TGTGCCAGCAGCGGGGAAGGGGACCCGAAGGACAGCTTC. It yields the protein CASSGEGDPKDSF. V and J are TRBV9 and TRBJ1-2; the D gene is possibly TRBD1 (6 bases). This CDR3 comprises 13 residues. The germline CDR1 and CDR2 sequences are SGDLS and YYNGEE.